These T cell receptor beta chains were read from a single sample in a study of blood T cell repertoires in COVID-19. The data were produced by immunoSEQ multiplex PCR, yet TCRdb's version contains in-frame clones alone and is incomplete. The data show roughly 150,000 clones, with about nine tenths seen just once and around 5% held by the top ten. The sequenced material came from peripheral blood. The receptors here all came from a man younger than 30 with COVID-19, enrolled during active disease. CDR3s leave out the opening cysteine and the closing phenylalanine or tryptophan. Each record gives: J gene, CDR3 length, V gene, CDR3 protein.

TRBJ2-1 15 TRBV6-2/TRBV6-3 ASSYVFPQGPYNEQF
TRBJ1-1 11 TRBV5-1 ASSSRTGNEAF
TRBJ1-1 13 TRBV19 ASSIGQNPNTEAF
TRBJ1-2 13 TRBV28 ASSLAPDRVYGYT
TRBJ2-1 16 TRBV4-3 ASSHHPELAGGNNEQF
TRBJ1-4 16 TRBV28 ASSGPGGGHTNNEKLL
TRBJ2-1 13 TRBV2 ASSEEYSSYNEQF
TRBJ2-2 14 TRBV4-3 ASSQDSYWDTGELF
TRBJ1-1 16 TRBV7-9 ASSLDDMGGVSNTEAF
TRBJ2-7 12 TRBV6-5 ASRTGGSSYEQY
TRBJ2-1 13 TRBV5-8 ASSLLPGLYNEQF
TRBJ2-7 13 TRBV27 ASSFRQGDSYEQY
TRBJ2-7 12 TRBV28 ASSLQGSGDEQY
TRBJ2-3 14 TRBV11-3 ASSDGTSGGTDTQY
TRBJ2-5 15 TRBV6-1 ASSDGIGGGVQETQY
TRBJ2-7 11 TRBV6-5 ASRQGQGGEQY
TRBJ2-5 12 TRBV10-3 AISEGGVQETQY
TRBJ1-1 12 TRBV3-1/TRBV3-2 ASSHFTGQSEAF
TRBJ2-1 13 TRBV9 ASSVGGNSYNEQF
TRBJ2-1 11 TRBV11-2 ASSGGGADEQF
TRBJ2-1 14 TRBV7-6 ASSSSGTGYYNEQF
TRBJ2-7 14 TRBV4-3 ASSQDQAGVAYEQY
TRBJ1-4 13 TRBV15 ATSRGFATNEKLL
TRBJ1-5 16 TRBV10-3 AISQYGSGLRNNQPQH
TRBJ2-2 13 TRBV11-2 ASSRSGRAGGELF
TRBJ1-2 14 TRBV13 ASSSHSGTEYYGYT
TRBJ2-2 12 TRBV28 AARGTSYTGELF
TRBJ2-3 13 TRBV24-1 ATSDPGRVTDTQY
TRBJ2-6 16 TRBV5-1 ASSLMGQSLSGANVLT